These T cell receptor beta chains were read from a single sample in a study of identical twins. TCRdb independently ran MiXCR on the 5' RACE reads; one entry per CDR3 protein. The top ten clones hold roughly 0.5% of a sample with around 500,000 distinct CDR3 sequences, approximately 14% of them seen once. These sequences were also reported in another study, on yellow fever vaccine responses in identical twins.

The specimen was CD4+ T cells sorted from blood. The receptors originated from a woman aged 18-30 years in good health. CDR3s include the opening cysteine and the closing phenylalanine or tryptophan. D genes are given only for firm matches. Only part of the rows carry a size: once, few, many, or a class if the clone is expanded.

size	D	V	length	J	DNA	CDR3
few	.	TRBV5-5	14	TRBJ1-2	TGTGCCAGCAGCTTGTCGAGTCAGAACTATGGCTACACCTTC	CASSLSSQNYGYTF
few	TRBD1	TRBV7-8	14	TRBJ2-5	TGTGCCAGCAGCACGACAGGGGTGGCGGAGACCCAGTACTTC	CASSTTGVAETQYF
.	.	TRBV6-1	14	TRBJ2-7	TGTGCCAGCAGTATAAAGGTCGGATCCTACGAGCAGTACTTC	CASSIKVGSYEQYF
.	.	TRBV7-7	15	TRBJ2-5	.	CASSRFGAGGETQYF
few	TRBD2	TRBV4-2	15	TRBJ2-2	TGTGCCAGCAATTCAAAGGGACTAGCAACCGGGGAGCTGTTTTTT	CASNSKGLATGELFF
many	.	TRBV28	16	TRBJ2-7	TGTGCCAGCAGTTTCCCCCTCGTCGGCGTATCCTACGAGCAGTACTTC	CASSFPLVGVSYEQYF
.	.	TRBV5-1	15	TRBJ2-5	TGCGCCAGCAGCCTCGGGCAGGGGCAGTTGAAGACCCAGTACTTC	CASSLGQGQLKTQYF
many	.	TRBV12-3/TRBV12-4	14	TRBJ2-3	TGTGCCAGCAGTCCCGGGGGCAGTTCAGATACGCAGTATTTT	CASSPGGSSDTQYF
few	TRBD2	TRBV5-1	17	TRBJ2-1	TGCGCCAGCAGCTTGTTTACAGAAGCGGGGGGTTTCAATGAGCAGTTCTTC	CASSLFTEAGGFNEQFF
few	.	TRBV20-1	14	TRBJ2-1	TGCAGGGGGGTGGGGGGAAAAACCTACAATGAGCAGTTCTTC	CRGVGGKTYNEQFF
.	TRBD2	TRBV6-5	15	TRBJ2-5	TGTGCCAGCAGTTACATGGCGGGAGGACCCGAGACCCAGTACTTC	CASSYMAGGPETQYF
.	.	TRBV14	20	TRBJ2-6	TGTGCCAGCAGCCAGGATTACGAACAGCCTCTTTTCTCTGGGGCCAACGTCCTGACTTTC	CASSQDYEQPLFSGANVLTF
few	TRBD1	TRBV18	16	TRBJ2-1	TGTGCCAGCTCAAGAAGGGGACAGGGGGCATTCAATGAGCAGTTCTTC	CASSRRGQGAFNEQFF
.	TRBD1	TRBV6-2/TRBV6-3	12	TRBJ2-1	TGTGCCAGCAGACCGGACAGGGGGCCGTGGTTCTTC	CASRPDRGPWFF
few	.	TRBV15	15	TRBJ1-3	TGTGCCACCAGCACAAACGGGTCGCCTGGAAACACCATATATTTT	CATSTNGSPGNTIYF
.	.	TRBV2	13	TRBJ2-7	TGTGCCAGCAGTGGAAGGGCGGTAGACGAGCAGTACTTC	CASSGRAVDEQYF
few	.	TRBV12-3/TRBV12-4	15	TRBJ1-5	TGTGCCAGCAGTTTAGAAGCTGGGGGCAGCCAGCCCCAGCATTTT	CASSLEAGGSQPQHF
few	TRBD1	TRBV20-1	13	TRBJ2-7	TGCAGTGCCTGGGACAGGGGCTACTACGAGCAGTACTTC	CSAWDRGYYEQYF
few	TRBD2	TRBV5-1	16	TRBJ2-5	TGCGCCAGCAGCAGGGGACTAGCGGAGAGAGAAGAGACCCAGTACTTC	CASSRGLAEREETQYF
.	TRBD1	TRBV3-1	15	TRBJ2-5	TGTGCCAGCAGCCTCCGGGACAGGTACCAAGAGACCCAGTACTTC	CASSLRDRYQETQYF
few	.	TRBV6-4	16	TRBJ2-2	TGTGCCAGCAGTGACCATTATAGCGGAAACACCGGGGAGCTGTTTTTT	CASSDHYSGNTGELFF
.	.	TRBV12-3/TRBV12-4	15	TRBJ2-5	TGTGCCAGCAGTTCCTATACCGCTTACCAAGAGACCCAGTACTTC	CASSSYTAYQETQYF
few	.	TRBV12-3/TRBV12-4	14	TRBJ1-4	TGTGCCAGCTGGTCGGGGTTCGCTAATGAAAAACTGTTTTTT	CASWSGFANEKLFF
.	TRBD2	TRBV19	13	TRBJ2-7	TGTGCCAGCCAGGCCCCGGGAGGCTACGAGCAGTACTTC	CASQAPGGYEQYF
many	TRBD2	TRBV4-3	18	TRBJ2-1	TGCGCCAGCAGCCAAGTACTAGCGGGGGCCGGATTGGGCAATGAGCAGTTCTTC	CASSQVLAGAGLGNEQFF
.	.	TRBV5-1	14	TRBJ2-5	TGCGCCAGCAGCTTGGAGTTAGCCCAAGAGACCCAGTACTTC	CASSLELAQETQYF
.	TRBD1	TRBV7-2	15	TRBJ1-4	TGTGCCAGCAGCCCGACAGGGGGCGCCGGCGAAAAACTGTTTTTT	CASSPTGGAGEKLFF
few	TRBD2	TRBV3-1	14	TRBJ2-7	TGTGCCAGCAGCCAGGCGGGAGGGCCTTACGAGCAGTACTTC	CASSQAGGPYEQYF
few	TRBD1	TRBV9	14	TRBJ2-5	TGTGCCAGCAGCGTCGGGACAGACCAAGAGACCCAGTACTTC	CASSVGTDQETQYF
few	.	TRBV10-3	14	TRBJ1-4	TGTGCCATCAGACCGACAGGCGATAATGAAAAACTGTTTTTT	CAIRPTGDNEKLFF
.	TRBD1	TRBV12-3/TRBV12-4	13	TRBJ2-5	TGTGCCAGCAGCACCGGGACAGGAGAGACCCAGTACTTC	CASSTGTGETQYF
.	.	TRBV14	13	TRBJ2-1	TGTGCCAGCAGCCAAGGAATCTACAATGAGCAGTTCTTC	CASSQGIYNEQFF
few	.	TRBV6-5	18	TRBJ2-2	TGTGCCAGCAGTTACTCGAGGGCCCAGGGGCGGCACACCGGGGAGCTGTTTTTT	CASSYSRAQGRHTGELFF
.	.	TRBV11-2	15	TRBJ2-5	TGTGCCAGCAGCTTCGCGGGATGGAATGGAGAGACCCAGTACTTC	CASSFAGWNGETQYF
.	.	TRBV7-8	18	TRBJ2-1	TGTGCCAGCAGCCCAAACCCGATCCGTACGAGGGTTGCCAATGAGCAGTTCTTC	CASSPNPIRTRVANEQFF
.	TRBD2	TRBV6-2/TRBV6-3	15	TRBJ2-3	TGTGCCAGCAGTTCCCAGCGGGAATGGGGAGATACGCAGTATTTT	CASSSQREWGDTQYF
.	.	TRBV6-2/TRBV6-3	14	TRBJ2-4	TGTGCCAGCAGTTACCCGGCAGGGGTAAACATTCAGTACTTC	CASSYPAGVNIQYF
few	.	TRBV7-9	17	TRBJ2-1	TGTGCCAGCAGCTACCCATCTCGGGGGACTTCCTACAATGAGCAGTTCTTC	CASSYPSRGTSYNEQFF
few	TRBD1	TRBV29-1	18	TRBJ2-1	TGCAGCGTAGCCCTGGACAGGGTTCGACTCGCGGCCTACAATGAGCAGTTCTTC	CSVALDRVRLAAYNEQFF
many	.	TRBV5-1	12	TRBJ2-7	TGCGCCAGCTCGCCAGAGTCGCACGAGCAGTACTTC	CASSPESHEQYF
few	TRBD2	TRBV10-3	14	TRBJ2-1	TGTGCCGCAGAAACCGGGACTAGCGGGAATGAGCAGTTCTTC	CAAETGTSGNEQFF
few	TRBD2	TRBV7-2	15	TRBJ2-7	TGTGCCAGCAGCTCGACTAGCGGGAATTCCTACGAGCAGTACTTC	CASSSTSGNSYEQYF
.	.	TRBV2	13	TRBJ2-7	TGTGCCAGCAATCTGGTCCCGGGGCACGAGCAGTACTTC	CASNLVPGHEQYF
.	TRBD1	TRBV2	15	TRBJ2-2	TGTGCCAGCAGTGGCAGGGGGCGCGACACCGGGGAGCTGTTTTTT	CASSGRGRDTGELFF
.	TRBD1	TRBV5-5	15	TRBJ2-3	TGTGCCAGCAGCCATTCGACAGGGGGCACAGATACGCAGTATTTT	CASSHSTGGTDTQYF